A selection of T cell receptor beta chains follows, all from one sample in a study of cytomegalovirus exposure and HLA in healthy donors. Method: immunoSEQ multiplex PCR; TCRdb's copy keeps in-frame clones and lacks some. The table shows roughly 200,000 clones, with 80% to 90% occurring only once. The sample was PBMCs. Every receptor here comes from a woman between 18 and 29 years old in good health and CMV-seronegative. The CDR3 runs from the conserved cysteine through the conserved F or W. A D gene is named only where the DNA matches it firmly. For some rows the clone size is stated as once, few or many, or as a class when expanded; others skip it.

size	J	V	D	DNA	CDR3
NA	TRBJ1-1	TRBV19	NA	TGTGCCAGTAGTTTCGACAGGAACACTGAAGCTTTCTTT	CASSFDRNTEAFF
few	TRBJ1-2	TRBV18	NA	TGTGCCAGCTCAGAGAGGGGAGGAGATGGCTACACCTTC	CASSERGGDGYTF
NA	TRBJ2-1	TRBV4-1	NA	TGCGCCAGCAGCCAAGCGGGACACCGTGCGGAGCAGTTCTTC	CASSQAGHRAEQFF
NA	TRBJ1-1	TRBV5-8	NA	TGTGCCAGCAGCTTGGGACCAGACTTAATGAACACTGAAGCTTTCTTT	CASSLGPDLMNTEAFF
NA	TRBJ2-7	TRBV4-3	TRBD1	TGCGCCAGCAGCCAAACGGGACAGGGGTATCCCTACGAGCAGTACTTC	CASSQTGQGYPYEQYF
NA	TRBJ2-7	TRBV7-2	NA	TGTGCCAGCAGCGCAAACCGAGGTGCCTACGAGCAGTACTTC	CASSANRGAYEQYF
NA	TRBJ2-1	TRBV5-6	NA	TGTGCCAGCAGCTTGGTGACAGCTAACAATGAGCAGTTCTTC	CASSLVTANNEQFF
NA	TRBJ2-1	TRBV2	TRBD2	TGTGCCAGCAGGGCGGGGCCGGGACTAGCGGGACAGTCCTACAATGAGCAGTTCTTC	CASRAGPGLAGQSYNEQFF
NA	TRBJ1-2	TRBV10-3	TRBD1	TGTGCCATCAGTGTGGCGGGACAGGGGAATGGCTACACCTTC	CAISVAGQGNGYTF
NA	TRBJ2-1	TRBV6-5	NA	TGTGCCAGCAGGAGCGTATCCTACAATGAGCAGTTCTTC	CASRSVSYNEQFF
NA	TRBJ2-7	TRBV11-2	TRBD1	TGTGCCAGCAGCTTGCAAATGGGACAGGGGGCTTACGAGCAGTACTTC	CASSLQMGQGAYEQYF
NA	TRBJ1-1	TRBV5-1	TRBD1	TGCGCCAGCAGCTCTAGTGACAGGGGGCAAACTGAAGCTTTCTTT	CASSSSDRGQTEAFF
NA	TRBJ2-7	TRBV19	NA	TGTGCCAGTAGCGGGATTGGAGGGGTCGAGCAGTACTTC	CASSGIGGVEQYF
NA	TRBJ2-1	TRBV7-2	TRBD2	TGTGCCAGCAGCTTAGTGGTAGCGGGAGACTACAATGAGCAGTTCTTC	CASSLVVAGDYNEQFF
NA	TRBJ2-3	TRBV5-1	NA	TGCGCCAGCAGCTTGGAACACAGGGCTTTAGATACGCAGTATTTT	CASSLEHRALDTQYF
NA	TRBJ2-1	TRBV5-1	TRBD2	TGCGCCAGCAGCTTGTTGAGCGGGAGACTAACGAATGAGCAGTTCTTC	CASSLLSGRLTNEQFF
NA	TRBJ1-2	TRBV14	TRBD1	TGTGCCAGCAGCGGTGGACAGGGCGAACCAATTTACTATGGCTACACCTTC	CASSGGQGEPIYYGYTF
NA	TRBJ2-7	TRBV4-1	NA	TGCGCCAGCAGCCAGCCCGGGGCAGGAGGGGACTACGAGCAGTACTTC	CASSQPGAGGDYEQYF
NA	TRBJ2-7	TRBV4-2	TRBD2	TGTGCCAGCAGCCTTGGACTAGTCGCCTACGAGCAGTACTTC	CASSLGLVAYEQYF
NA	TRBJ2-2	TRBV19	TRBD2	TGTGCCAGTAGTATAGGGGAGGGGCGGAGGCACACCGGGGAGCTGTTTTTT	CASSIGEGRRHTGELFF
once	TRBJ2-5	TRBV11-2	TRBD2	TGTGCCAGCAGCTTCGGGACTAGCGGGGGGCGAGAGACCCAGTACTTC	CASSFGTSGGRETQYF
NA	TRBJ2-7	TRBV10-1	TRBD1	TGCGCCAGCAGTGAGTCTGCCAAAGGGACAGCTCACTACGAGCAGTACTTC	CASSESAKGTAHYEQYF
NA	TRBJ2-5	TRBV10-1	NA	TGCGCCAGCCCTCCACCGGAAGAGACCCAGTACTTC	CASPPPEETQYF
NA	TRBJ2-7	TRBV2	TRBD2	TGTGCCAGCAGCCTCAGCGGGAGAAGGGAGGTCGAGCAGTACTTC	CASSLSGRREVEQYF